This T cell receptor beta chain is drawn from a study of cytomegalovirus exposure and HLA in healthy donors. Here immunoSEQ multiplex PCR was the method, and the copy in TCRdb shows in-frame clones only, minus some. The data hold some 150,000 clones, with about 89% observed a single time. Study results and limitations: In a later analysis, first-cohort TCR clusters were found to tend to co-occur in the 130 or so validation repertoires. In vitro assays verified that a few CMV-associated chains recognized CMV antigens specifically. Researchers catalogued under 200 TCR beta chains as cytomegalovirus-associated. Most TCR sequences were uncommon, yet certain public TCRs appeared in many donors.

The CDR3 is 12 amino acids. Germline CDR1 is SGHTS and CDR2 is YDEGEE. Trimming stripped 2 bases from V and 5 bases from J, with 7 bases between. Of note for this clone: The antigen is not known.

The sequence came from a man younger than 35 in good health and CMV-seropositive. J is TRBJ1-2 and V is TRBV5-8; D is unresolved. Sequenced: PBMCs. The CDR3 nucleotides are TGTGCCAGCAGCTTTCCGGGTTATGGCTACACCTTC. It translates to CASSFPGYGYTF.